These 14 T cell receptor beta chains share one sample of origin, sequenced in a study of T cell repertoires in cytomegalovirus infection. Using its own MiXCR run on the reads, TCRdb lists one record per CDR3 protein. This repertoire shows hundreds of thousands of distinct CDR3 sequences, around a third found once; its top ten account for roughly 18%. No antigens are known for them. The sequenced sample was cultured PBMCs, obtained from culture after CMV antigen stimulation. The receptors stem from a human donor in good health (CMV status not recorded). Some clones in this sample may be carry-over from other donors' samples.

This clonotype came up a few times. CDR3 sequence reads: CASSILFGRRGNQPQHF. DNA of the CDR3: TGTGCCAGTAGTATACTTTTCGGACGGAGGGGCAATCAGCCCCAGCATTTT. The chain employs TRBV19 and TRBJ1-5; D ambiguous. V was trimmed by 2 bases and J by 2 bases, leaving 16 bases between them. The CDR3 is 17 residues long. Per germline, CDR1 LNHDA and CDR2 SQIVND (reference sequence).

This clonotype was detected only a few times. At one of its ends the junction is not consistent with the germline gene, which may arise from a read error. V gene TRBV2 combines with J gene TRBJ1-2, with 9 nucleotides matching TRBD1. Germline CDR1 is SNHLY and CDR2 is FYNNEI. The CDR3 extends over 11 amino acids. CDR3 loop: CATGQGFSSHF. The CDR3 nucleotides are TGTGCCACCGGACAGGGGTTTTCATCCCACTTC.

The chain employs TRBV7-6 and TRBJ2-7; the D call may be TRBD1 or TRBD2 (5 bases each). The germline CDR1 and CDR2 sequences are SGHVS and FNYEAQ. The CDR3 is made up of 16 amino acids. The V gene lost 1 base and the J gene lost 0 bases, with 13 bases spanning the gap. In DNA, the CDR3 is TGTGCCAGCAGCTTAGGGGGACCCAGGCTCTCCTACGAGCAGTACTTC. Its translation is CASSLGGPRLSYEQYF.

In DNA form, the CDR3 reads TGTGCCAGCAGTTGGGACGGGGGAGGTGGCTACACCTTC. This sequence encodes CASSWDGGGGYTF. The V gene is TRBV12-3 or TRBV12-4, the J gene TRBJ1-2; D perhaps matches TRBD1 (5 bases). This CDR3 has 13 amino acids. V lost 4 bases to trimming and J lost 7 bases, with 13 bases between them.

The V and J genes are TRBV4-1 and TRBJ2-2, with a tentative D call TRBD2 (7 bases). The germline gives CDR1 MGHRA, CDR2 YSYEKL. The V end was cut by 5 bases, the J end by 1 base, with 17 bases between. The CDR3 covers 17 residues. In DNA form, the CDR3 reads TGCGCCAGCAGCGGTCGGGGGGCCCTGATGAACACCGGGGAGCTGTTTTTT. Amino acid sequence: CASSGRGALMNTGELFF.

The V and J genes are TRBV11-2 and TRBJ2-4; TRBD1 aligns across 9 bases. The CDR3 is 18 amino acids. The junction had 11 bases not matched to a gene; V was cut back by 2 bases and J by 3 bases. From germline, CDR1 is SGHAT and CDR2 FQNNGV. The CDR3 nucleotides are TGTGCCAGCAGCTTATCGCCGGGACAGGGCCTGCACAAAAACATTCAGTACTTC. Protein: CASSLSPGQGLHKNIQYF. Together with reference TRBV11-2 and TRBJ2-4, the CDR3 gives the full variable domain: EAGVAQSPRYKIIEKRQSVAFWCNPISGHATLYWYQQILGQGPKLLIQFQNNGVVDDSQLPKDRFSAERLKGVDSTLKIQPAKLEDSAVYLCASSLSPGQGLHKNIQYFGAGTRLSVL.

This clonotype was seen a single time. The chain couples TRBV18 to TRBJ2-5; 7 bases map to TRBD1. Trimming took 6 bases from V and 4 from J; bases not matched to a gene: 5. This CDR3 region has 13 residues. The germline V gene has CDR1 KGHSH and CDR2 LQKENI. CDR3 nucleotide sequence: TGTGCCAGCTCCGGGACAGAAGGAGAGACCCAGTACTTC. Protein: CASSGTEGETQYF.

The V gene is TRBV6-5, the J gene TRBJ2-3; a weak D match, TRBD2 (7 bases). There are 15 residues in the CDR3. Germline CDR1 and CDR2: MNHEY and SVGAGI. With 4 bases removed from V and 1 base from J, the gap between germline ends came to 12 bases. The CDR3, as DNA: TGTGCCAGCAGTTCCGGCGGGGGCCGCACAGATACGCAGTATTTT. Translating gives CASSSGGGRTDTQYF.

The chain has TRBV15 and TRBJ2-7; D is unclear. The CDR3 sequence is 14 residues long. V dropped 1 base and J dropped 2 bases, with 9 bases sitting between them. Germline CDR1 and CDR2: LNHNV and YYDKDF (reference sequence). CDR3 amino acids: CATSRGGVAYEQYF. The CDR3 DNA is TGTGCCACCAGCAGAGGTGGGGTAGCCTACGAGCAGTACTTC.

This chain joins TRBV28 and TRBJ1-4; D unresolved. CDR1 is MDHEN, CDR2 SYDVKM, per germline. The CDR3 is 17 residues long. Trimming removed 4 bases from V and 0 bases from J, with 15 bases in between. CDR3 nucleotides: TGTGCCAGCAGTTCCACCTGGGTCGGCTCAACTAATGAAAAACTGTTTTTT. Translation: CASSSTWVGSTNEKLFF.

This sequence joins TRBV4-1 and TRBJ1-2, with D unclear. This CDR3 is 15 amino acids long. V was clipped by 1 base and J by 10 bases, with 19 bases between them. Germline V lookup: CDR1 MGHRA, CDR2 YSYEKL. The CDR3 DNA reads TGCGCCAGCAGCCAAGCTGGGCCCGGCGCTACGGTCTACACCTTC. Its translation is CASSQAGPGATVYTF.

This sequence joins TRBV7-9 and TRBJ1-4; tentative D call: TRBD1 (6 bases). The CDR3 contains 12 residues. Trimming shortened V by 3 bases and J by 13 bases, and 12 bases separated the two germline ends. Germline CDR1 is SEHNR and CDR2 is FQNEAQ (reference sequence). The CDR3 DNA is TGTGCCAGCAGCTTCGATCAGGGGAGACTGTTTTTT. Protein: CASSFDQGRLFF.

V usage is TRBV12-3 or TRBV12-4 and J usage is TRBJ1-2; D is possibly TRBD1 (5 bases). The CDR3 is made up of 14 amino acids. The ends were cut back, 2 bases at V and 3 bases at J, with 10 bases in the middle. The CDR3 protein is CASSLLAGHYGYTF. CDR3 nucleotides: TGTGCCAGCAGTTTACTCGCAGGGCACTATGGCTACACCTTC.

This clonotype was observed a few times. This rearrangement joins TRBV7-2 to TRBJ2-7, with 10 positions matching TRBD2. CDR3 size: 16 residues. V lost 1 base, J lost 0 bases, and 3 bases stayed unmatched. Germline CDR1 reads SGHTA; CDR2 reads FQGNSA. The CDR3 nucleotides read TGTGCCAGCAGCTTAGAAGCGGGGGGGAGCTCCTACGAGCAGTACTTC. It yields the protein CASSLEAGGSSYEQYF. Based on the CDR3 plus reference TRBV7-2 and TRBJ2-7, the full variable domain is GAGVSQSPSNKVTEKGKDVELRCDPISGHTALYWYRQSLGQGLEFLIYFQGNSAPDKSGLPSDRFSAERTGGSVSTLTIQRTQQEDSAVYLCASSLEAGGSSYEQYFGPGTRLTVT.